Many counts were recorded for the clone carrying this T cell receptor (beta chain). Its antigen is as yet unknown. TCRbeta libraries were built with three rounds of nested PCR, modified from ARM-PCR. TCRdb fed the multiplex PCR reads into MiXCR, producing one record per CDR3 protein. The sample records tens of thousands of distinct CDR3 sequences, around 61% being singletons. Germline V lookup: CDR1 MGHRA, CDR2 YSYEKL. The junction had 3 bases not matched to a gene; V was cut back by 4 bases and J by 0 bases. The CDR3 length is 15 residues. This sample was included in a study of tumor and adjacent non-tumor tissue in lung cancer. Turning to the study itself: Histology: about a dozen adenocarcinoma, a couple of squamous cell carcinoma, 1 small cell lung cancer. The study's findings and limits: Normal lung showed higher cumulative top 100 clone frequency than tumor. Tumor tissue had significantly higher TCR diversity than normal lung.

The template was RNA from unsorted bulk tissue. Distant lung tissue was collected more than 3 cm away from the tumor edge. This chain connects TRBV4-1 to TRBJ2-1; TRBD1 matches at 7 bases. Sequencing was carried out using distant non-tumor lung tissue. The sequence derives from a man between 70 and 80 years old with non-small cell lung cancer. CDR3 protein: CASSPDRNSYNEQFF. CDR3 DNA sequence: TGCGCCAGCAGCCCGGACAGGAACTCCTACAATGAGCAGTTCTTC.